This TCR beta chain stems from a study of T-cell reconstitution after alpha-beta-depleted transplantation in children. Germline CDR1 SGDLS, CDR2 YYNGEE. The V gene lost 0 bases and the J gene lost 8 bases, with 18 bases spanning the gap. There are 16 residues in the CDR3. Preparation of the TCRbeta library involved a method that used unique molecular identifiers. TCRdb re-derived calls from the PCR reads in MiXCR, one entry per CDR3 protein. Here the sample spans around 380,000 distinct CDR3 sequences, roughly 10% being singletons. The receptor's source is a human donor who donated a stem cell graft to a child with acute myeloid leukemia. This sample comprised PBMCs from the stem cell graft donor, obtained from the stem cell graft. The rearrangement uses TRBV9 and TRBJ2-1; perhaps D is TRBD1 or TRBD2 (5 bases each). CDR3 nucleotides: TGTGCCAGCAGCGTAGCTGGGACCGGTAGCACAGATGAGCAGTTCTTC. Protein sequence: CASSVAGTGSTDEQFF.